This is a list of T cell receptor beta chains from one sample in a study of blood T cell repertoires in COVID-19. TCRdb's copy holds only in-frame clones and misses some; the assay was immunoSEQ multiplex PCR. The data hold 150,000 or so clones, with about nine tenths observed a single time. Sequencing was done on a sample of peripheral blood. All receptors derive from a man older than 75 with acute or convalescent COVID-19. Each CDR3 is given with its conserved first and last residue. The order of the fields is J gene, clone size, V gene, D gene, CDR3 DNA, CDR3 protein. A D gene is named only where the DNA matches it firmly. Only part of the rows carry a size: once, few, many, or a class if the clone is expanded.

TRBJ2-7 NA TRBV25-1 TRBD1 TGTGCCAGCGGGACAGGGTCCTACGAGCAGTACTTC CASGTGSYEQYF
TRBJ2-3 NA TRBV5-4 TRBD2 TGTGCCAGCAGCCCCGGGACTAGTCGTGTGAGGAGCACAGATACGCAGTATTTT CASSPGTSRVRSTDTQYF
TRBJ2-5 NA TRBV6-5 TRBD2 TGTGCCAGCAGGAGGGCGGGGGGCCAAGAGACCCAGTACTTC CASRRAGGQETQYF
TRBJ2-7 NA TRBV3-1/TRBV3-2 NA TGTGCCAGCAGCCAAGAGGGCACCTACGAGCAGTACTTC CASSQEGTYEQYF
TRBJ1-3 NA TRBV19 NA TGTGCCAGTACGTCTGGAAACACCATATATTTT CASTSGNTIYF
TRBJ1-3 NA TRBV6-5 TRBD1 TGTGCCAGTCGGACAGGCGACTCTGGAAACACCATATATTTT CASRTGDSGNTIYF
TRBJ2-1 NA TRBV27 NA TGTGCCACCTGGCGGTCAGCAGGCGGGCGGCAGTTCTTC CATWRSAGGRQFF
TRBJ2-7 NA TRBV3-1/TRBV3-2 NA TGTGCCAGCAGCCAGTCCGAGTTCGAGCAGTACTTC CASSQSEFEQYF
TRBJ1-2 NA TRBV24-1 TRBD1 TGTGCCACCAGCCGACAGGGGGCGGGTGGCTACACCTTC CATSRQGAGGYTF
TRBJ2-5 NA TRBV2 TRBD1 TGTGCCAGCACCCGGGGACAGCAAGAGACCCAGTACTTC CASTRGQQETQYF
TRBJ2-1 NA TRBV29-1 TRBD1 TGCAGCGTTGCCCACCGGGACAGGGAGGCAAATGAGCAGTTCTTC CSVAHRDREANEQFF
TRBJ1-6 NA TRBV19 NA TGTGCCAGTAGTACGGGACTAGTGGCATCACCCCTCCACTTT CASSTGLVASPLHF
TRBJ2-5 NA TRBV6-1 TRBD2 TGTGCCAGCAGTGAATTGACGGGAGAACTAGCGGGGGTTCAAGAGACCCAGTACTTC CASSELTGELAGVQETQYF
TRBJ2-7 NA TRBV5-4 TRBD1 TGTGCCAGCAGCTCGACAGGGGGCTACGAGCAGTACTTC CASSSTGGYEQYF
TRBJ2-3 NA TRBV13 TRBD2 TGTGCCAGCAGCTTGGGGCCGGGACTAGCAAGCACAGATACGCAGTATTTT CASSLGPGLASTDTQYF
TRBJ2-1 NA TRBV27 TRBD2 TGTGCCAGCAGGGAGACTAGCGGGCTCCTCTCCTACAATGAGCAGTTCTTC CASRETSGLLSYNEQFF
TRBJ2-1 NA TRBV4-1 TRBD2 TGCGCCAGCAGCCAAGATGTACTAGCGTCAGCCTACAATGAGCAGTTCTTC CASSQDVLASAYNEQFF
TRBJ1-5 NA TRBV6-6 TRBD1 TGTGCCAGCAGTTCCTACACAGGGGGCAATCAGCCCCAGCATTTT CASSSYTGGNQPQHF
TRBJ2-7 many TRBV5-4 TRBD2 TGTGCCAGCATTCCTCGGGAACTAGCGGGAGAAGTCTCCTACGAGCAGTACTTC CASIPRELAGEVSYEQYF
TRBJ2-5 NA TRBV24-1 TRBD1 TGTGCCACCAGTGACCTTCGACAGGGGAGGGAGACCCAGTACTTC CATSDLRQGRETQYF